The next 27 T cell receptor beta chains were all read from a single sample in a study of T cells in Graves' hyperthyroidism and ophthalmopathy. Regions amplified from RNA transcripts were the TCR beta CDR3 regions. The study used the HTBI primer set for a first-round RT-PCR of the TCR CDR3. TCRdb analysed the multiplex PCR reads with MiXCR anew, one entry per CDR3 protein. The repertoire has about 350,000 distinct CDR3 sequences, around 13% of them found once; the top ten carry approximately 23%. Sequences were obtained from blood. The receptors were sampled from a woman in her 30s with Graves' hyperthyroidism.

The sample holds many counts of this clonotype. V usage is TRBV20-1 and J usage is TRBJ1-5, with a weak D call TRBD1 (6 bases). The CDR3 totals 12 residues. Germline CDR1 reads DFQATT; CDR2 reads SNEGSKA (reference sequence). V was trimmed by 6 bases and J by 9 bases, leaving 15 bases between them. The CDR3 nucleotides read TGCAGTGCCAACAGGGACGCACTGCCCCAGCATTTT. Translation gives CSANRDALPQHF.

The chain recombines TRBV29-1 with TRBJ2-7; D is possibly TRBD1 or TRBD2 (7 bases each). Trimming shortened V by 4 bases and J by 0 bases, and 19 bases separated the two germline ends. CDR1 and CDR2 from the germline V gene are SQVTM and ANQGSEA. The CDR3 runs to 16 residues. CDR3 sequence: CSVGGGKGAPSYEQYF. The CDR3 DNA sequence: TGCAGCGTTGGGGGGGGCAAGGGGGCCCCCTCCTACGAGCAGTACTTC.

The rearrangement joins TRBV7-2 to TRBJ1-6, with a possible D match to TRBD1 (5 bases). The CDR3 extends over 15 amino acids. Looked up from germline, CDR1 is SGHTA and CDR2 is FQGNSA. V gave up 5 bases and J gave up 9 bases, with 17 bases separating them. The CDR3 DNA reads TGTGCCAGCAGCGAATACAGGACGGGGATTTCACCCCTCCACTTT. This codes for CASSEYRTGISPLHF.

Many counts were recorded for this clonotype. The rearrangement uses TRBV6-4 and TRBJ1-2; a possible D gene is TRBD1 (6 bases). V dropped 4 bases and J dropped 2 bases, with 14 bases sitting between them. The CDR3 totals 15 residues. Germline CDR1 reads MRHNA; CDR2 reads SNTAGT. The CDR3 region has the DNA TGTGCCAGCAGTGGGTGGCCAGGGGACAACTATGGCTACACCTTC. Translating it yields CASSGWPGDNYGYTF.

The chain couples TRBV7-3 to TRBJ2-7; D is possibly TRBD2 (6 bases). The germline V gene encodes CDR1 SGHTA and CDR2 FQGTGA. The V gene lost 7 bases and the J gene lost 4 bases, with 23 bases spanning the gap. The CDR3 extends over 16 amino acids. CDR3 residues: CASTLEKGSGRYEQYF. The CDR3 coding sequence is TGTGCCAGCACTCTAGAGAAGGGGAGCGGGCGGTACGAGCAGTACTTC.

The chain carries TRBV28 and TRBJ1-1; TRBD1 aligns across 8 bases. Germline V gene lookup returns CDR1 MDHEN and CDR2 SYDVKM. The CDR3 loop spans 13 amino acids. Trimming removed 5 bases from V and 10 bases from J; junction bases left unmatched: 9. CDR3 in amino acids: CASSRLTGGGAFF. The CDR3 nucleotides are TGTGCCAGCAGTCGCTTAACAGGGGGTGGAGCTTTCTTT.

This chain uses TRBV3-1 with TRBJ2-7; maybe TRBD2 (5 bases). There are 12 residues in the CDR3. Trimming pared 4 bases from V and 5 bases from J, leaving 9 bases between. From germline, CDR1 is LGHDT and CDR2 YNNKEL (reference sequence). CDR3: CASSPRVDEQYF. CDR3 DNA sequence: TGTGCCAGCAGCCCGAGGGTGGACGAGCAGTACTTC.

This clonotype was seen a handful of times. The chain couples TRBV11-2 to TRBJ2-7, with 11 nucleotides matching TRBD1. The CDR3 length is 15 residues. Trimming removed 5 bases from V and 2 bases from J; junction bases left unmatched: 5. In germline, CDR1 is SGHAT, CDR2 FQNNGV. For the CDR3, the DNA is TGTGCCAGCAGCCTCGGGACAGGGGGAGCCTACGAGCAGTACTTC. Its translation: CASSLGTGGAYEQYF. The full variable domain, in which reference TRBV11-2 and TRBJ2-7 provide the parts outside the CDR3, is EAGVAQSPRYKIIEKRQSVAFWCNPISGHATLYWYQQILGQGPKLLIQFQNNGVVDDSQLPKDRFSAERLKGVDSTLKIQPAKLEDSAVYLCASSLGTGGAYEQYFGPGTRLTVT.

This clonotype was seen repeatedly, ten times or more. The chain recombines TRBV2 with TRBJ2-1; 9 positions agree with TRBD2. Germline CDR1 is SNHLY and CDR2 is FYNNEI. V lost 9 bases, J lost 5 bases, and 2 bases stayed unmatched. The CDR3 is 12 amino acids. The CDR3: CARTSGNNEQFF. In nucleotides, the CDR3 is TGTGCCAGGACTAGCGGTAACAATGAGCAGTTCTTC.

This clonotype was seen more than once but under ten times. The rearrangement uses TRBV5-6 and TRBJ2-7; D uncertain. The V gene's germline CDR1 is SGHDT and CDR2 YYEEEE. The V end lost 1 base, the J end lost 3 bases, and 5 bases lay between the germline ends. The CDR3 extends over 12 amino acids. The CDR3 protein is CASSLQDYEQYF. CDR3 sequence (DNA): TGTGCCAGCAGCTTGCAGGACTACGAGCAGTACTTC.

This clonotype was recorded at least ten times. CDR3 sequence reads: CASSEPGQGLNEQFF. CDR3 in DNA: TGTGCCAGCAGTGAACCGGGACAGGGTTTGAATGAGCAGTTCTTC. The gene calls are TRBV6-1 and TRBJ2-1, with 9 bases identical to TRBD1. The CDR3 is 15 amino acids. V lost 2 bases to trimming and J lost 7 bases; unmatched junction nucleotides: 6. CDR1 is MNHNS, CDR2 SASEGT, per germline.

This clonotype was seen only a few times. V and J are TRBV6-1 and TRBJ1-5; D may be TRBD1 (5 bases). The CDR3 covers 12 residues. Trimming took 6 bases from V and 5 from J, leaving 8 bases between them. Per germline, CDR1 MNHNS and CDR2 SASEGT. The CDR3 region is CASRKGDQPQHF. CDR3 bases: TGTGCCAGCAGAAAAGGGGATCAGCCCCAGCATTTT.

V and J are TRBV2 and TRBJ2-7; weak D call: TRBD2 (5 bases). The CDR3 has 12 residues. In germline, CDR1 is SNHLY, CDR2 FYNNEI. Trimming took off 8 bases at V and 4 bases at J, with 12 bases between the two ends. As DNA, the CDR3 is TGTGCCAGCGGGCCGGGCGGGTACGAGCAGTACTTC. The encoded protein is CASGPGGYEQYF.

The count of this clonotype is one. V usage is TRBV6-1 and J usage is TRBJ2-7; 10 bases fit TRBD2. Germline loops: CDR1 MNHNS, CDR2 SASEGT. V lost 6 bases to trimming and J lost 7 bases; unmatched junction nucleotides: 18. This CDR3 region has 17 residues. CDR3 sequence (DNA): TGTGCCAGCAGGGGCCTGTCTCCTAGCGGGAGTTATCGGGAGCAGTACTTC. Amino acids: CASRGLSPSGSYREQYF.

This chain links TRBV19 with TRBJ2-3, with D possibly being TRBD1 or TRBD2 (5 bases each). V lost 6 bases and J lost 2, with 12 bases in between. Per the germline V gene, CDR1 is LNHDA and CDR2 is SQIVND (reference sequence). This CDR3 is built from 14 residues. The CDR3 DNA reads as TGTGCCAGTAGGAGCGAGGGGAACACAGATACGCAGTATTTT. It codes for CASRSEGNTDTQYF.

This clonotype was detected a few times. In DNA form, the CDR3 reads TGTGCCTGGAGTGTAGTGCAGGCCGACCAAGAGACCCAGTACTTC. It yields the protein CAWSVVQADQETQYF. The rearrangement uses TRBV30 and TRBJ2-5; D is ambiguous. V was cut by 0 bases and J by 0 bases, with 11 bases left in between. The germline gives CDR1 GTSNPN, CDR2 SVGIG (reference sequence). The CDR3 runs to 15 residues.

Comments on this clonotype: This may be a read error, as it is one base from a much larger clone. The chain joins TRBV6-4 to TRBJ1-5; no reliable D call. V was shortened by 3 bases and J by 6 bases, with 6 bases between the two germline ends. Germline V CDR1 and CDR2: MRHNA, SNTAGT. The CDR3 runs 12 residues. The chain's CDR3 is CASSDRGQPQHF. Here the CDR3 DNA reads TGTGCCAGCAGTGATCGGGGTCAGCCCCAGCATTTT.

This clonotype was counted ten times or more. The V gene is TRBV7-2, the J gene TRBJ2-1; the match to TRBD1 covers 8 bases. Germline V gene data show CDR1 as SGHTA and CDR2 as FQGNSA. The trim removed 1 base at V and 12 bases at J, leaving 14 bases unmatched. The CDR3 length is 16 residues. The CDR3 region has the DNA TGTGCCAGCAGCTTAGAGCCAGGACAGGGCCTTCAGGGGCAGTTCTTC. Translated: CASSLEPGQGLQGQFF.

CDR3 DNA sequence: TGTGCCTGGAGTGTAAAGCGGGCCACTGAAGCTTTCTTT. This sequence encodes CAWSVKRATEAFF. The V gene is TRBV30, the J gene TRBJ1-1; unclear D gene. This CDR3 is 13 amino acids long. The germline V gene encodes CDR1 GTSNPN and CDR2 SVGIG (reference sequence). Trimming cost V 0 bases and J 4 bases, with 9 bases left between them.

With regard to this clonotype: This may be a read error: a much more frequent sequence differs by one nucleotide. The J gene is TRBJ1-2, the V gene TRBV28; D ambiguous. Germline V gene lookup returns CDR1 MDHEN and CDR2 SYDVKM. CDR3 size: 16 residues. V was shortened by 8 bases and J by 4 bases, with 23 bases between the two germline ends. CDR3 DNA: TGTGCCAGCGCGGGTGGCGCAAGGGCGAGGGTCTATGGCTACACCTTC. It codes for CASAGGARARVYGYTF.

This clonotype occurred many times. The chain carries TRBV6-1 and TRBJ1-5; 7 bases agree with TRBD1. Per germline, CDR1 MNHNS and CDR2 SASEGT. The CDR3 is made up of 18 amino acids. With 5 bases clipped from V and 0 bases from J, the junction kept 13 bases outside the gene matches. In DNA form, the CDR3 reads TGTGCCAGCAGTTCTGCCGCCCGGACAGGACTTAGCAATCAGCCCCAGCATTTT. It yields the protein CASSSAARTGLSNQPQHF.

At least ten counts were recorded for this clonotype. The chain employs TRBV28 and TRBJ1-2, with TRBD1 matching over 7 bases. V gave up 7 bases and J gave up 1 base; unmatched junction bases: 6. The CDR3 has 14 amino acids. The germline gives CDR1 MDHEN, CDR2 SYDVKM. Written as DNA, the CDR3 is TGTGCCAGCAATGACAACAGGGGTAACTATGGCTACACCTTC. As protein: CASNDNRGNYGYTF.

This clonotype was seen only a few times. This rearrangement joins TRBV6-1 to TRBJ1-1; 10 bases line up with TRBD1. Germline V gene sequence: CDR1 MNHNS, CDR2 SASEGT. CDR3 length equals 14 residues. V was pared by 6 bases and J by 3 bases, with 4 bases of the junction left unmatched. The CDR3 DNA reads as TGTGCCAGCAGCGGGACAGGGGAGGACACTGAAGCTTTCTTT. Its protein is CASSGTGEDTEAFF.

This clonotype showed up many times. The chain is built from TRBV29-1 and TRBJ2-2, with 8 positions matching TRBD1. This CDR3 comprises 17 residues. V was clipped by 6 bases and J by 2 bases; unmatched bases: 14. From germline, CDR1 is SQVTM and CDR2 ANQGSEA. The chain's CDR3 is CSVADRVLYANTGELFF. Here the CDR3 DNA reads TGCAGCGTGGCGGACAGGGTCCTATACGCTAACACCGGGGAGCTGTTTTTT.

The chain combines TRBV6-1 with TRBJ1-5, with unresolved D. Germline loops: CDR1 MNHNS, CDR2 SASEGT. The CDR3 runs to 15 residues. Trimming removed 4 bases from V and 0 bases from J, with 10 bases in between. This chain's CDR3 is CASSGSPYSNQPQHF. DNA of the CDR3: TGTGCCAGCAGTGGATCCCCTTATAGCAATCAGCCCCAGCATTTT.

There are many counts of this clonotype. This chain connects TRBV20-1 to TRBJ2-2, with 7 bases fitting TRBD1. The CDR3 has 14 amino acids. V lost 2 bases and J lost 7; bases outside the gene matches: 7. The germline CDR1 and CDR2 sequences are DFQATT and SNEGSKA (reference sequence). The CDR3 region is CSARPHRGGGELFF. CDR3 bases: TGCAGTGCTAGACCCCACAGGGGCGGCGGGGAGCTGTTTTTT.

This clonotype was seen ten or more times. This chain's CDR3 is CSARVPGRETQYF. The DNA for the CDR3 is TGCAGTGCTAGAGTTCCGGGTAGGGAGACCCAGTACTTC. The rearrangement joins TRBV20-1 to TRBJ2-5, with unresolved D. The CDR3 is 13 residues long. Germline V gives CDR1 DFQATT, CDR2 SNEGSKA (reference sequence). The V end lost 1 base, the J end lost 5 bases, and 11 bases lay between the germline ends.